This T cell receptor (beta chain) was sequenced in a study of beta chain features in type 1 diabetes. Expressed TCRB transcripts were sequenced because the entire RNA isolate underwent reverse transcription. The assay was immunoSEQ multiplex PCR, and TCRdb's table has in-frame clones only and misses some. This table holds roughly 100,000 clones, over 25% found once. The CDR3 has 15 amino acids. From germline, CDR1 is SNHLY and CDR2 FYNNEI. Trimming shortened V by 7 bases and J by 0 bases, and 12 bases separated the two germline ends. This clone appeared once. As yet, its antigen is unknown. Study observations and caveats: TCRB CDR3s were moderately but significantly shorter in Type 1 diabetes patients in all four CD4+ subsets.

The sequenced material came from central memory CD4+ T cells from blood. The chain couples TRBV2 to TRBJ1-4, with a weak D call TRBD1 (6 bases). The sequence was obtained from a woman aged 18 to 35 with type 1 diabetes. The CDR3 reads CASTADSATNEKLFF. The CDR3 DNA follows: TGTGCCAGCACCGCGGACAGTGCAACTAATGAAAAACTGTTTTTT.